The 30 T cell receptor beta chains reported below all come from one sample, sequenced in a study of T cell repertoires in cytomegalovirus infection. TCRdb independently ran MiXCR on the reads; one entry per CDR3 protein. The sample lists around 89,000 distinct CDR3 sequences; approximately 30% were seen once. These TCRs' antigens remain unknown. The sample here was CD8+ T cells from cultured PBMCs, taken from culture after CMV antigen stimulation. These receptors all stem from a human donor in good health (CMV status not recorded). Some clones in this sample may be carry-over from other donors' samples.

The J gene is TRBJ2-1, the V gene TRBV20-1; D might be TRBD2 (6 bases). Between the trimmed V and J ends, which lost 2 bases and 3 bases, there was a span of 11 bases. The CDR3 is made up of 14 amino acids. CDR1 is DFQATT, CDR2 SNEGSKA, per germline (reference sequence). CDR3 loop: CSARLRGNYNEQFF. CDR3 nucleotides: TGCAGTGCTAGACTCCGGGGGAACTACAATGAGCAGTTCTTC.

This clonotype has just a few counts. The chain uses TRBV10-3 and TRBJ1-1; a possible D gene is TRBD1 (6 bases). From germline, CDR1 is ENHRY and CDR2 SYGVKD. The CDR3 sequence is 13 residues long. V was trimmed by 3 bases and J by 6 bases, leaving 11 bases between them. The CDR3 sequence: CAISEEGGAEAFF. The DNA of the CDR3 is TGTGCCATCAGTGAAGAGGGGGGTGCTGAAGCTTTCTTT.

There are a few counts of this clonotype. The genes are TRBV20-1 and TRBJ1-1; D remains unclear. The CDR3 covers 13 residues. The germline gives CDR1 DFQATT, CDR2 SNEGSKA (reference sequence). V gave up 3 bases and J gave up 0 bases, with 8 bases separating them. CDR3 sequence: CSASGVMNTEAFF. CDR3 bases: TGCAGTGCTAGCGGCGTCATGAACACTGAAGCTTTCTTT.

In the case of this clonotype: Given a much more abundant clone one base away, this may be a read error. The J gene is TRBJ2-3, the V gene TRBV23-1; possibly TRBD1 for D (6 bases). TRBV23-1 is designated an ORF whose function remains uncertain. The CDR3 sequence is 15 residues long. CDR3 coding DNA: TGCGCCGGCAGTCTCAGGACAGCGAGGTCCGATACGCAGTATTTT. Protein product: CAGSLRTARSDTQYF.

Notes on this clonotype: A much larger clone differs by one base, so this may be a read error. V is TRBV30 and J is TRBJ2-1, with 8 nucleotides matching TRBD2. V was clipped by 1 base and J by 8 bases; unmatched bases: 10. The CDR3 runs 15 residues. Germline values: CDR1 GTSNPN, CDR2 SVGIG (reference sequence). This chain's CDR3 is CAWSEEAGENDEQFF. CDR3 in DNA: TGTGCCTGGAGTGAAGAAGCGGGGGAAAACGATGAGCAGTTCTTC.

This chain joins TRBV7-8 and TRBJ2-3; D call uncertain. CDR1 and CDR2 from the germline V gene are SGHVS and FQNEAQ. There are 13 residues in the CDR3. Trimming pared 1 base from V and 4 bases from J, leaving 6 bases between. The CDR3 DNA follows: TGTGCCAGCAGCTTAGTGAGTGCAGATACGCAGTATTTT. Residues: CASSLVSADTQYF.

This clonotype came up many times. The chain combines TRBV6-1 with TRBJ2-7, with 10 bases lining up with TRBD2. The CDR3 covers 14 residues. CDR1 and CDR2 (germline): MNHNS, SASEGT. The V gene end was trimmed by 7 bases and the J gene end by 4 bases; junction bases not matched to a gene: 7. CDR3 sequence: CASKASGGAYEQYF. DNA for the CDR3: TGTGCCAGCAAGGCTAGCGGGGGAGCTTACGAGCAGTACTTC.

V gene TRBV12-3 or TRBV12-4 combines with J gene TRBJ1-1, with D possibly TRBD1 on 6 matching bases. Trimming shortened V by 4 bases and J by 1 base, and 10 bases separated the two germline ends. This CDR3 region has 14 residues. Here the CDR3 reads CASSSGGRNTEAFF. The CDR3 DNA reads TGTGCCAGCAGTTCCGGGGGCCGGAACACTGAAGCTTTCTTT.

This chain connects TRBV6-6 to TRBJ1-5; D remains ambiguous. Germline V gives CDR1 MNHNY, CDR2 SVGAGI (reference sequence). The germline V and J ends were trimmed by 5 bases and 2 bases, with 10 bases remaining between them. The CDR3 totals 14 residues. The CDR3 DNA follows: TGTGCCAGCAGTACGGGCCCTGGCAATCAGCCCCAGCATTTT. Translated, it gives CASSTGPGNQPQHF.

The sample holds one count of this clonotype. Germline and junction disagree at one end, which may indicate a read error. V and J are TRBV20-1 and TRBJ1-6, with D hard to call. This CDR3 region has 14 residues. The germline V gene has CDR1 DFQATT and CDR2 SNEGSKA (reference sequence). CDR3 nucleotides: TGCAGTGGTAGACGGAGCTCCTATAATTCACCCCTCCACTTT. It yields the protein CSGRRSSYNSPLHF.

This clonotype turned up a few times. The chain recombines TRBV11-2 with TRBJ2-2, with TRBD1 matching 12 bases. This CDR3 has 21 amino acids. J gave up 5 bases and V 1 base, and 17 bases lay outside the gene matches. The V gene's germline CDR1 is SGHAT and CDR2 FQNNGV. The CDR3, as DNA: TGTGCCAGCAGCTTAGTTTTGGGAACCGGGACAGGGGGCGGCCGGACCGGGGAGCTGTTTTTT. This sequence encodes CASSLVLGTGTGGGRTGELFF.

This chain connects TRBV12-3 or TRBV12-4 to TRBJ2-2; TRBD2 is a possible D gene (6 bases). V lost 5 bases to trimming and J lost 4 bases, with 11 bases between them. The CDR3 loop spans 14 amino acids. The CDR3 coding sequence is TGTGCCAGCAGTCCCCTCGGGGGCACCGGGGAGCTGTTTTTT. This sequence encodes CASSPLGGTGELFF.

This clonotype occurred a few times. The chain has TRBV5-6 and TRBJ2-1; no definite D call. The CDR3 loop spans 13 amino acids. CDR1 is SGHDT and CDR2 is YYEEEE in the germline V gene. Trimming removed 0 bases at V and 7 bases at J, with 8 bases between. CDR3 in DNA: TGTGCCAGCAGCTTGGCCGTGGGAAATGAGCAGTTCTTC. It codes for CASSLAVGNEQFF.

This clonotype was seen ten or more times. The chain couples TRBV2 to TRBJ1-5; possible D gene TRBD1, 5 bases. The CDR3 covers 14 residues. Germline-derived CDR1 and CDR2 are SNHLY and FYNNEI. Trimming pared 10 bases from V and 4 bases from J, leaving 17 bases between. The CDR3 region is CATGEGPTNQPQHF. CDR3 in DNA: TGTGCCACCGGAGAGGGACCGACAAATCAGCCCCAGCATTTT.

This clonotype occurred many times. The chain couples TRBV7-6 to TRBJ1-6; no clear D. V gave up 5 bases and J gave up 0 bases, with 14 bases separating them. This CDR3 is 17 amino acids long. CDR1 and CDR2 from the germline V gene are SGHVS and FNYEAQ. Here the CDR3 reads CASSLDGESSYNSPLHF. The CDR3 bases are TGTGCCAGCAGCCTCGACGGGGAGAGCTCCTATAATTCACCCCTCCACTTT.

There are a few counts of this clonotype. The V gene is TRBV19, the J gene TRBJ2-1; 8 nucleotides align to TRBD2. The ends lost 3 bases at V and 8 bases at J; junction bases unmatched: 6. Germline V gives CDR1 LNHDA, CDR2 SQIVND (reference sequence). The CDR3 runs to 14 residues. The CDR3 sequence is CASSIGLATDEQFF. CDR3 coding DNA: TGTGCCAGTAGTATTGGACTAGCAACCGATGAGCAGTTCTTC.

The chain combines TRBV2 with TRBJ1-1, with unresolved D. In germline, CDR1 is SNHLY, CDR2 FYNNEI. Trimming left V 4 bases short and J 7 bases short, with 10 bases between. CDR3 length equals 12 residues. CDR3 loop: CASSGGSVEAFF. The CDR3 nucleotides are TGTGCCAGCAGTGGTGGGTCAGTTGAAGCTTTCTTT.

The rearrangement uses TRBV4-1 and TRBJ2-1; 7 nucleotides agree with TRBD2. Germline V lookup: CDR1 MGHRA, CDR2 YSYEKL. V lost 3 bases to trimming and J lost 5 bases; unmatched junction nucleotides: 7. The CDR3 runs to 15 residues. The DNA for the CDR3 is TGCGCCAGCAGCCAGGAGGATGGGGGGGACAATGAGCAGTTCTTC. Encoded protein: CASSQEDGGDNEQFF.

The chain links TRBV2 to TRBJ1-2; D is undetermined. The CDR3 is 13 amino acids. Trimming cost V 6 bases and J 4 bases, with 12 bases left between them. Looked up from germline, CDR1 is SNHLY and CDR2 is FYNNEI. Here the CDR3 DNA reads TGTGCCAGCAGCCCTTACGAGGGCTATGGCTACACCTTC. Its protein is CASSPYEGYGYTF.

This clonotype was detected only a few times. The gene calls are TRBV29-1 and TRBJ1-1; D remains unclear. CDR3 size: 11 residues. Germline lookup yields CDR1 SQVTM and CDR2 ANQGSEA. V shed 7 bases and J shed 2 bases, with 8 bases lying between them. The CDR3 sequence: CSALRNTEAFF. The CDR3, as DNA: TGCAGCGCCCTTCGAAACACTGAAGCTTTCTTT.

The chain links TRBV20-1 to TRBJ2-5; 10 bases match TRBD1. CDR3 length equals 16 residues. The V segment lost 1 base and the J segment 5 bases; nucleotides outside the gene matches: 10. CDR1 is DFQATT, CDR2 SNEGSKA, per germline (reference sequence). The CDR3 here is CSARAWTGGVMETQYF. DNA of the CDR3: TGCAGTGCTAGAGCCTGGACAGGGGGAGTGATGGAGACCCAGTACTTC.

This clonotype came up a few times. The genes are TRBV6-1 and TRBJ2-7; 9 bases match TRBD1. Losses at the gene ends were 4 bases for V and 5 bases for J; bases not matched to a gene: 9. This CDR3 has 15 amino acids. Looked up from germline, CDR1 is MNHNS and CDR2 is SASEGT. The DNA of the CDR3 is TGTGCCAGCAGTGGCCAAACAGGGGGCTTCAACGAGCAGTACTTC. Translating it yields CASSGQTGGFNEQYF.

This clonotype was counted a few times. The chain has TRBV5-6 and TRBJ1-5, with a possible D match to TRBD1 (5 bases). This CDR3 comprises 14 residues. The germline CDR1 and CDR2 sequences are SGHDT and YYEEEE. Trimming removed 2 bases from V and 7 bases from J, with 13 bases in between. CDR3 in DNA: TGTGCCAGCAGCTTTTGGGCAGGGACGCAGCCCCAGCATTTT. Protein product: CASSFWAGTQPQHF. Combining the CDR3 with reference TRBV5-6 and TRBJ1-5 gives the whole variable domain DAGVTQSPTHLIKTRGQQVTLRCSPKSGHDTVSWYQQALGQGPQFIFQYYEEEERQRGNFPDRFSGHQFPNYSSELNVNALLLGDSALYLCASSFWAGTQPQHFGDGTRLSIL.

V gene TRBV3-1 combines with J gene TRBJ1-5; possibly TRBD1 for D (6 bases). The CDR3 is 16 residues long. V was cut by 1 base and J by 7 bases, with 17 bases left in between. The V gene's germline CDR1 is LGHDT and CDR2 YNNKEL (reference sequence). In DNA, the CDR3 is TGTGCCAGCAGCCAAGTTTATTCGGCAGGGGACCAGCCCCAGCATTTT. Translating gives CASSQVYSAGDQPQHF.

This clonotype showed up just a few times. The chain couples TRBV28 to TRBJ2-2; perhaps D is TRBD1 or TRBD2 (7 bases each). V gave up 3 bases and J gave up 7 bases, with 18 bases separating them. CDR3 length: 16 amino acids. Germline lookup yields CDR1 MDHEN and CDR2 SYDVKM. The CDR3 coding sequence is TGTGCCAGCAGTTTTAGCAGGGGGGGTTCGAACGGGGAGCTGTTTTTT. Amino acid sequence: CASSFSRGGSNGELFF.

The chain employs TRBV6-5 and TRBJ2-1, with 13 bases matching TRBD2. Per germline, CDR1 MNHEY and CDR2 SVGAGI. The junction had 6 bases not matched to a gene; V was cut back by 3 bases and J by 4 bases. The CDR3 has 17 amino acids. The CDR3 protein is CASSYLTSGGPYNEQFF. In nucleotides, the CDR3 is TGTGCCAGCAGTTATCTGACTAGCGGGGGGCCTTACAATGAGCAGTTCTTC.

There are a few counts of this clonotype. This sequence joins TRBV7-4 and TRBJ2-3, with D perhaps TRBD1 (5 bases). CDR1 is SGHVT, CDR2 SQSDAQ, per germline. The CDR3 spans 15 residues. V was trimmed by 5 bases and J by 1 base, leaving 13 bases between them. The CDR3 protein is CASSPTVSGTDTQYF. The CDR3 DNA sequence: TGTGCCAGCAGCCCGACAGTCTCTGGCACAGATACGCAGTATTTT.

V gene TRBV12-3 or TRBV12-4 combines with J gene TRBJ1-2; the match to TRBD1 covers 7 bases. V lost 1 base, J lost 8 bases, and 4 bases stayed unmatched. This CDR3 region has 13 residues. The CDR3 reads CASSLERGLGYTF. The CDR3 DNA follows: TGTGCCAGCAGTTTAGAGAGGGGGCTCGGCTACACCTTC.

Note on this clonotype: At one end, the junction sequence differs from germline, possibly due to a read error. The V gene is TRBV27, the J gene TRBJ2-7, with D unclear. CDR3 length: 13 amino acids. Germline CDR1 is MNHEY and CDR2 is SMNVEV (reference sequence). The CDR3 coding sequence is TGTGCCAGCAGTTTAGGGCAACACTACGAACAGTACTTC. It yields the protein CASSLGQHYEQYF.

This rearrangement joins TRBV12-3 or TRBV12-4 to TRBJ2-1, with D perhaps TRBD1 (5 bases). The length of the CDR3 is 15 residues. The V end lost 3 bases, the J end lost 6 bases, and 15 bases lay between the germline ends. CDR3 region: CASSLGQIKLNEQFF. Written as DNA, the CDR3 is TGTGCCAGCAGTTTGGGGCAGATTAAACTCAATGAGCAGTTCTTC.